Listed below are T cell receptor beta chains from one sample, sequenced in a study of blood T cell repertoires in COVID-19. TCRdb's table, derived via immunoSEQ multiplex PCR, lists solely in-frame clones and lacks some. The table includes around 150,000 clones, around 81% detected once. Material: peripheral blood. The receptors shown here come from a man in his fifties or sixties with active or convalescent COVID-19. Each CDR3 is given with its conserved first and last residue. Size tells how often a clone was seen (once, few, many) or the class of an expanded clone, and some rows leave it out.

>.|TRBJ1-2|TRBV12-3/TRBV12-4
CASSTGRGYTF
>.|TRBJ1-5|TRBV28
CASSSGGAESQPQHF
>once|TRBJ2-1|TRBV6-5
CASSYVGGADEQFF
>.|TRBJ1-1|TRBV5-5
CASSLGRVAFF
>.|TRBJ2-2|TRBV15
CATGAGHTNTGELFF
>.|TRBJ2-7|TRBV2
CASSTGVYEQYF
>.|TRBJ2-1|TRBV7-9
CASSQAIEQFF
>.|TRBJ2-7|TRBV15
CATSRGGPGQGSEQYF
>.|TRBJ2-5|TRBV4-1
CASSPVQGPQETQYF
>.|TRBJ2-7|TRBV18
CASSEGGSSYEQYF
>.|TRBJ1-2|TRBV18
CASSPLTEGGYTF
>.|TRBJ2-5|TRBV5-1
CASSLVSGAALSETQYF
>.|TRBJ1-2|TRBV6-5
CASRTGGGGFGYTF
>.|TRBJ1-2|TRBV18
CASSPGRTTLPEGYTF
>.|TRBJ1-4|TRBV2
CASSEGGELFF
>.|TRBJ1-2|TRBV19
CASSRGQNYGYTF
>once|TRBJ2-2|TRBV7-8
CASSLVGSGGSNTGELFF
>.|TRBJ1-1|TRBV29-1
CSAKDSGAEAFF
>.|TRBJ2-7|TRBV6-1
CASSELQLQYF
>.|TRBJ2-7|TRBV7-2
CASSPLYEQYF
>.|TRBJ1-4|TRBV29-1
CSVGAGLVNEKLFF
>once|TRBJ2-1|TRBV6-5
CASGGAGGSNEQFF
>.|TRBJ2-7|TRBV24-1
CAASVQGSVEQYF
>.|TRBJ2-3|TRBV7-6
CASSPTLGDTDTQYF
>.|TRBJ2-1|TRBV3-1/TRBV3-2
CASSQDVGGWGDEQFF
>.|TRBJ2-2|TRBV3-1/TRBV3-2
CASSPGLAGGTGELFF
>.|TRBJ2-1|TRBV11-3
CASSGGGSYNEQFF
>.|TRBJ1-5|TRBV10-3
CATADSNQPQHF
>.|TRBJ2-1|TRBV5-1
CASNRGTDEGEQFF
>.|TRBJ2-7|TRBV6-5
CASSYSRTGTYEQYF
>.|TRBJ1-6|TRBV27
CASSFRAGQWSYNSPLHF
>once|TRBJ2-2|TRBV27
CASSFGTSGTGELFF
>.|TRBJ2-1|TRBV3-1/TRBV3-2
CASSQAQNSYNEQFF
>.|TRBJ1-4|TRBV5-1
CASSQAGAPNEKLFF
>.|TRBJ2-3|TRBV10-1
CASSESTSGGTDTQYF
>once|TRBJ1-5|TRBV7-2
CASSQGANQPQHF
>.|TRBJ2-3|TRBV11-2
CASSLVGGRGTDTQYF
>.|TRBJ2-7|TRBV27
CASSSPGLAGVYEQYF
>.|TRBJ1-5|TRBV5-1
CASSLDRNQPQHF